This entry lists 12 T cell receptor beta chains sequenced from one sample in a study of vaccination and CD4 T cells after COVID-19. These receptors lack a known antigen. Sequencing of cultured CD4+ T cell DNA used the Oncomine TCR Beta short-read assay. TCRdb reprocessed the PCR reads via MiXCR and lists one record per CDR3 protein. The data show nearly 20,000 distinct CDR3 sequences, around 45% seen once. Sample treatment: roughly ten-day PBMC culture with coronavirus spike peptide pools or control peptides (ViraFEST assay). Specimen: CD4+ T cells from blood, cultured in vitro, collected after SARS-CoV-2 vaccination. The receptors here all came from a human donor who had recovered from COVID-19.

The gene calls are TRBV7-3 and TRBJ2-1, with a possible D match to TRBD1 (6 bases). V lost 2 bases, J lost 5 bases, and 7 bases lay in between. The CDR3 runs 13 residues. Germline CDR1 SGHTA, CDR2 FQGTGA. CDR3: CASSLQGNNEQFF. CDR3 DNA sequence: TGTGCCAGCAGCTTACAGGGGAACAATGAGCAGTTCTTC.

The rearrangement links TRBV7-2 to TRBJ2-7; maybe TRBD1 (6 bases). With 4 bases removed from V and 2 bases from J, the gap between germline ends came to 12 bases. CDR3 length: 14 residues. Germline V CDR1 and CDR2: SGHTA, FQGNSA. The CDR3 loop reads CASSSNRQAYEQYF. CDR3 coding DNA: TGTGCCAGCAGCTCCAACAGACAGGCCTACGAGCAGTACTTC.

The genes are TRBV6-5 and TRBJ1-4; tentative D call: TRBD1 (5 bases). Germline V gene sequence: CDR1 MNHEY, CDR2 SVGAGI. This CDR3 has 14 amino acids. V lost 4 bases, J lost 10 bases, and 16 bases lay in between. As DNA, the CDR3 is TGTGCCAGCAGTTCCACCCAAGGGACTCGAAAACTGTTTTTT. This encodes CASSSTQGTRKLFF.

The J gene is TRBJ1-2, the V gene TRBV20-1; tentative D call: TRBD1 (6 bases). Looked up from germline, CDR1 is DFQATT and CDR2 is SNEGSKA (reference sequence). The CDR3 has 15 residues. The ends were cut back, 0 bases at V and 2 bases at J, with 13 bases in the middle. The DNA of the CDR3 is TGCAGTGCTAGAGATTACAGGACAGCGAACTATGGCTACACCTTC. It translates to CSARDYRTANYGYTF.

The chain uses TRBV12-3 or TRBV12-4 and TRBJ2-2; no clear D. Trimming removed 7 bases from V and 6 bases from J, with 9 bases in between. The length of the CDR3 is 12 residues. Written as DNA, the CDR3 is TGTGCCAGCACCACCTCCCCCGGGGAGCTGTTTTTT. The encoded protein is CASTTSPGELFF.

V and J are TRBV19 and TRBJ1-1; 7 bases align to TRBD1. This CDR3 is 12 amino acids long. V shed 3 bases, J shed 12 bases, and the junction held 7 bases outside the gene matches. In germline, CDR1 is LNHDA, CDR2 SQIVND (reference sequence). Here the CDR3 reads CASSMVGGTSFF. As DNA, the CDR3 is TGTGCCAGTAGTATGGTAGGGGGCACGTCTTTCTTT.

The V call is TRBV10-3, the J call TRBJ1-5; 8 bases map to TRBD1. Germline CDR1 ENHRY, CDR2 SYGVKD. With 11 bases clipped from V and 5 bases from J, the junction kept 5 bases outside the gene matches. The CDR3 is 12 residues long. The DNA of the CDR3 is TGTGCCGTGGGACAGGAATATCAGCCCCAGCATTTT. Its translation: CAVGQEYQPQHF.

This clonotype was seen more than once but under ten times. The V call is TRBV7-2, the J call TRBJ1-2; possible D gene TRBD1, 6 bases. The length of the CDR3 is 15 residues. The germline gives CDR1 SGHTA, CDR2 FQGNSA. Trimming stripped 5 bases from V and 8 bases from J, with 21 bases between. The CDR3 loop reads CASSPTFSGAEGYTF. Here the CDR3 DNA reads TGTGCCAGCAGCCCGACCTTCTCGGGGGCAGAAGGCTACACCTTC.

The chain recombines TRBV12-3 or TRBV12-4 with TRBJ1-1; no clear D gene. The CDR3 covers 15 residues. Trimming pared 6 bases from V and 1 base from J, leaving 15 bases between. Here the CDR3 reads CASSLRRAGNTEAFF. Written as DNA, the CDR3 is TGTGCCAGCAGCCTCCGTCGGGCGGGGAACACTGAAGCTTTCTTT.

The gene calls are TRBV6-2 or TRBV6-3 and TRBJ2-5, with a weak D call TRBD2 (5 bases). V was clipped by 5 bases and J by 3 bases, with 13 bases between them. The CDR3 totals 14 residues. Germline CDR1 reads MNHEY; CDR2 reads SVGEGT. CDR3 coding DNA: TGTGCCAGCAGTGCAACCGGGGTAGAAGAGACCCAGTACTTC. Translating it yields CASSATGVEETQYF.

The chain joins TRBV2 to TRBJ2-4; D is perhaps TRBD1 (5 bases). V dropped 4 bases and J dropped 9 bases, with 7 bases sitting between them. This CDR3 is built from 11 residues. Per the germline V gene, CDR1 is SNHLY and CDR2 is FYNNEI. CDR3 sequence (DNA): TGTGCCAGCAGTGTTAGGGGCATTCAGTACTTC. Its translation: CASSVRGIQYF.

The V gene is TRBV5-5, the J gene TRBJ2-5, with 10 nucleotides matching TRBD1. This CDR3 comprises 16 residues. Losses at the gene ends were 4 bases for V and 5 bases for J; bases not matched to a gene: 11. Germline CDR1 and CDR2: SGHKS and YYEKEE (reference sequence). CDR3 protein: CASSAGQGSGTETQYF. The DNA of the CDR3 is TGTGCCAGCAGCGCGGGACAGGGGAGTGGTACGGAGACCCAGTACTTC.